The rows below give T cell receptor beta chains drawn from one sample of a study of blood T cell repertoires in COVID-19. Some clones are missing from TCRdb's copy, which holds only in-frame ones; the method was immunoSEQ multiplex PCR. This table holds tens of thousands of clones, about nine tenths found once. Sequencing was performed on peripheral blood. The receptors were sampled from a man between 60 and 75 years old with acute or convalescent COVID-19. Each CDR3 is given with its conserved first and last residue. The order of the fields is D gene, clone size, V gene, J gene, CDR3 protein, CDR3 DNA. A D gene is named only where the DNA matches it firmly. Rows give clone size only sometimes, using once, few, many, or a class for an expanded clone.

d_call: .; clone_size: .; v_call: TRBV28; j_call: TRBJ2-1; cdr3_aa: CASSLTGGHNEQFF; cdr3_nt: TGTGCCAGCAGTTTGACTGGAGGGCACAATGAGCAGTTCTTC
d_call: TRBD2; clone_size: .; v_call: TRBV2; j_call: TRBJ2-3; cdr3_aa: CASMGLARLTDTQYF; cdr3_nt: TGTGCCAGCATGGGACTAGCGCGCCTCACAGATACGCAGTATTTT
d_call: TRBD1; clone_size: few; v_call: TRBV11-3; j_call: TRBJ2-7; cdr3_aa: CASSLTGTTHEQYF; cdr3_nt: TGTGCCAGCAGCTTGACAGGGACAACCCACGAGCAGTACTTC
d_call: .; clone_size: .; v_call: TRBV19; j_call: TRBJ2-3; cdr3_aa: CASNTWARSTDTQYF; cdr3_nt: TGTGCCAGTAACACATGGGCCAGAAGCACAGATACGCAGTATTTT
d_call: .; clone_size: .; v_call: TRBV15; j_call: TRBJ2-7; cdr3_aa: CATSRDVAYEQYF; cdr3_nt: TGTGCCACCAGCAGAGATGTCGCCTACGAGCAGTACTTC
d_call: .; clone_size: .; v_call: TRBV24-1; j_call: TRBJ1-1; cdr3_aa: CATSVQGYTEAFF; cdr3_nt: TGTGCCACCAGTGTGCAGGGGTACACTGAAGCTTTCTTT
d_call: .; clone_size: .; v_call: TRBV12-3/TRBV12-4; j_call: TRBJ2-1; cdr3_aa: CASSRTPRYEQFF; cdr3_nt: TGTGCCAGCAGTCGGACTCCTAGGTATGAGCAGTTCTTC
d_call: .; clone_size: .; v_call: TRBV9; j_call: TRBJ2-7; cdr3_aa: CASSADSPPYEQYF; cdr3_nt: TGTGCCAGCAGCGCGGACAGTCCCCCCTACGAGCAGTACTTC
d_call: TRBD2; clone_size: once; v_call: TRBV5-1; j_call: TRBJ2-3; cdr3_aa: CASSLAGLAGATRTDTQYF; cdr3_nt: TGCGCCAGCAGCTTGGCTGGTCTAGCGGGAGCCACCCGCACAGATACGCAGTATTTT
d_call: .; clone_size: .; v_call: TRBV12-3/TRBV12-4; j_call: TRBJ2-3; cdr3_aa: CASRVRYTDTQYF; cdr3_nt: TGTGCCAGCCGGGTGCGGTATACAGATACGCAGTATTTT
d_call: .; clone_size: once; v_call: TRBV6-5; j_call: TRBJ2-7; cdr3_aa: CATRAVLTGSREQYF; cdr3_nt: TGTGCCACCAGAGCAGTCCTCACAGGTTCGAGGGAGCAGTACTTC
d_call: .; clone_size: .; v_call: TRBV7-2; j_call: TRBJ2-3; cdr3_aa: CASSLASGRGDTQYF; cdr3_nt: TGTGCCAGCAGCTTAGCCAGCGGACGGGGAGATACGCAGTATTTT
d_call: TRBD1; clone_size: .; v_call: TRBV4-3; j_call: TRBJ1-4; cdr3_aa: CASSLRDSATNEKLFF; cdr3_nt: TGCGCCAGCAGCCTCCGGGACAGCGCAACTAATGAAAAACTGTTTTTT
d_call: .; clone_size: .; v_call: TRBV12-3/TRBV12-4; j_call: TRBJ2-7; cdr3_aa: CASSFLGDEQYF; cdr3_nt: TGTGCCAGCAGTTTTCTCGGGGACGAGCAGTACTTC
d_call: TRBD2; clone_size: .; v_call: TRBV11-2; j_call: TRBJ2-1; cdr3_aa: CASSPGAGGYNEQFF; cdr3_nt: TGTGCCAGCAGTCCAGGGGCGGGAGGTTACAATGAGCAGTTCTTC
d_call: .; clone_size: .; v_call: TRBV24-1; j_call: TRBJ1-5; cdr3_aa: CATSVGVSNQPQHF; cdr3_nt: TGTGCCACCAGTGTCGGGGTTAGCAATCAGCCCCAGCATTTT
d_call: TRBD1; clone_size: once; v_call: TRBV5-1; j_call: TRBJ2-2; cdr3_aa: CASSRDRGGTGELFF; cdr3_nt: TGCGCCAGCAGCCGTGACAGGGGAGGCACCGGGGAGCTGTTTTTT
d_call: TRBD1; clone_size: .; v_call: TRBV9; j_call: TRBJ1-1; cdr3_aa: CASTETGANTEAFF; cdr3_nt: TGTGCCAGCACCGAGACAGGGGCCAACACTGAAGCTTTCTTT
d_call: .; clone_size: .; v_call: TRBV7-7; j_call: TRBJ1-3; cdr3_aa: CASSPGGGGIPSGNTIYF; cdr3_nt: TGTGCTAGCAGCCCCGGAGGGGGGGGCATCCCCTCTGGAAACACCATATATTTT
d_call: .; clone_size: .; v_call: TRBV7-8; j_call: TRBJ2-1; cdr3_aa: CASSLARLRPYEQFF; cdr3_nt: TGTGCCAGCAGCTTAGCTAGGCTGAGGCCGTATGAGCAGTTCTTC
d_call: .; clone_size: .; v_call: TRBV28; j_call: TRBJ1-2; cdr3_aa: CASSLRTYGYTF; cdr3_nt: TGTGCCAGCAGTCTCAGGACATATGGCTACACCTTC
d_call: .; clone_size: few; v_call: TRBV3-1/TRBV3-2; j_call: TRBJ2-1; cdr3_aa: CASSLYSVRDEQFF; cdr3_nt: TGTGCCAGCAGCCTCTACTCGGTTCGGGATGAGCAGTTCTTC
d_call: .; clone_size: .; v_call: TRBV7-2; j_call: TRBJ2-7; cdr3_aa: CASSLGRQTYEQYF; cdr3_nt: TGTGCCAGCAGCTTAGGCAGGCAGACCTACGAGCAGTACTTC
d_call: .; clone_size: .; v_call: TRBV29-1; j_call: TRBJ2-5; cdr3_aa: CSVVYSQETQYF; cdr3_nt: TGCAGCGTTGTTTACTCTCAAGAGACCCAGTACTTC
d_call: TRBD2; clone_size: .; v_call: TRBV24-1; j_call: TRBJ2-1; cdr3_aa: CATSERDYLSSYNEQFF; cdr3_nt: TGTGCCACCAGTGAAAGGGACTACTTGAGCTCCTACAATGAGCAGTTCTTC
d_call: .; clone_size: few; v_call: TRBV11-3; j_call: TRBJ2-7; cdr3_aa: CASSSPRFYEQYF; cdr3_nt: TGTGCCAGCAGCTCCCCGAGATTCTACGAGCAGTACTTC
d_call: .; clone_size: .; v_call: TRBV15; j_call: TRBJ2-6; cdr3_aa: CATTQSTYYGANVLTF; cdr3_nt: TGTGCCACCACCCAATCCACCTACTATGGGGCCAACGTCCTGACTTTC
d_call: TRBD2; clone_size: .; v_call: TRBV6-5; j_call: TRBJ2-1; cdr3_aa: CASSPEGGYNEQFF; cdr3_nt: TGTGCCAGCAGTCCCGAGGGAGGGTACAATGAGCAGTTCTTC
d_call: TRBD2; clone_size: .; v_call: TRBV2; j_call: TRBJ2-7; cdr3_aa: CASSELAGPYEQYF; cdr3_nt: TGTGCCAGCAGTGAGCTAGCGGGACCATACGAGCAGTACTTC
d_call: TRBD1; clone_size: .; v_call: TRBV10-3; j_call: TRBJ1-1; cdr3_aa: CAIREQGANTEAFF; cdr3_nt: TGTGCCATCAGGGAACAGGGGGCGAACACTGAAGCTTTCTTT
d_call: .; clone_size: .; v_call: TRBV9; j_call: TRBJ2-2; cdr3_aa: CASSVSWAAEGTGELFF; cdr3_nt: TGTGCCAGCAGCGTATCCTGGGCAGCCGAGGGAACCGGGGAGCTGTTTTTT
d_call: .; clone_size: .; v_call: TRBV7-2; j_call: TRBJ1-4; cdr3_aa: CAGSFDRGTNEKLFF; cdr3_nt: TGTGCCGGCAGCTTCGACCGGGGAACTAATGAAAAACTGTTTTTT
d_call: .; clone_size: .; v_call: TRBV9; j_call: TRBJ2-3; cdr3_aa: CASSVVPGAGTDTQYF; cdr3_nt: TGTGCCAGCAGCGTAGTTCCGGGAGCAGGCACAGATACGCAGTATTTT
d_call: TRBD2; clone_size: .; v_call: TRBV7-2; j_call: TRBJ2-7; cdr3_aa: CASSLDTSGSYEQYF; cdr3_nt: TGTGCCAGCAGCTTAGACACTAGCGGGAGCTACGAGCAGTACTTC
d_call: TRBD1; clone_size: .; v_call: TRBV7-3; j_call: TRBJ2-7; cdr3_aa: CASSYGQGEWNEQYF; cdr3_nt: TGTGCCAGCAGCTACGGACAGGGGGAATGGAACGAGCAGTACTTC
d_call: TRBD2; clone_size: .; v_call: TRBV27; j_call: TRBJ2-1; cdr3_aa: CASKPSGYNEQFF; cdr3_nt: TGTGCCAGCAAACCTAGCGGCTACAATGAGCAGTTCTTC
d_call: TRBD2; clone_size: .; v_call: TRBV6-2/TRBV6-3; j_call: TRBJ2-1; cdr3_aa: CASSSPLGLAGDEQFF; cdr3_nt: TGTGCCAGCAGTTCCCCGCTCGGACTAGCGGGAGATGAGCAGTTCTTC
d_call: .; clone_size: .; v_call: TRBV2; j_call: TRBJ2-7; cdr3_aa: CASSSTRDEQYF; cdr3_nt: TGTGCCAGCAGTAGTACTCGGGACGAGCAGTACTTC
d_call: TRBD1; clone_size: .; v_call: TRBV28; j_call: TRBJ2-5; cdr3_aa: CASRGGTGQETQYF; cdr3_nt: TGTGCCAGCAGGGGGGGGACAGGGCAAGAGACCCAGTACTTC
d_call: .; clone_size: .; v_call: TRBV19; j_call: TRBJ2-1; cdr3_aa: CASSIDDRWRSYNEQFF; cdr3_nt: TGTGCCAGTAGTATAGATGACCGCTGGCGGAGCTACAATGAGCAGTTCTTC
d_call: .; clone_size: .; v_call: TRBV7-8; j_call: TRBJ1-5; cdr3_aa: CASSLVGILGGNQPQHF; cdr3_nt: TGTGCCAGCAGCTTAGTGGGGATTTTAGGGGGCAATCAGCCCCAGCATTTT
d_call: .; clone_size: .; v_call: TRBV9; j_call: TRBJ2-3; cdr3_aa: CASSVQAAGDTQYF; cdr3_nt: TGTGCCAGCAGCGTACAGGCCGCGGGAGATACGCAGTATTTT
d_call: .; clone_size: once; v_call: TRBV11-2; j_call: TRBJ2-7; cdr3_aa: CASSLLVPGVYEQYF; cdr3_nt: TGTGCCAGCAGCTTATTGGTTCCAGGGGTGTACGAGCAGTACTTC
d_call: TRBD2; clone_size: .; v_call: TRBV6-2/TRBV6-3; j_call: TRBJ2-3; cdr3_aa: CASSYPALAGDTQYF; cdr3_nt: TGTGCCAGCAGTTACCCGGCCCTAGCGGGGGATACGCAGTATTTT
d_call: TRBD2; clone_size: .; v_call: TRBV5-1; j_call: TRBJ2-1; cdr3_aa: CASSLAAGEYNEQFF; cdr3_nt: TGCGCCAGCAGCTTGGCAGCGGGAGAGTACAATGAGCAGTTCTTC
d_call: .; clone_size: .; v_call: TRBV21-1; j_call: TRBJ2-7; cdr3_aa: CANLQGAHEQYF; cdr3_nt: TGTGCCAACCTACAGGGGGCTCACGAGCAGTACTTC
d_call: .; clone_size: once; v_call: TRBV6-5; j_call: TRBJ1-5; cdr3_aa: CASSPEGNSNQPQHF; cdr3_nt: TGTGCCAGCAGTCCCGAGGGTAATAGCAATCAGCCCCAGCATTTT
d_call: .; clone_size: .; v_call: TRBV27; j_call: TRBJ2-3; cdr3_aa: CASSPRRASTDTQYF; cdr3_nt: TGTGCCAGCAGTCCGCGGCGAGCTAGCACAGATACGCAGTATTTT
d_call: TRBD1; clone_size: .; v_call: TRBV7-6; j_call: TRBJ1-1; cdr3_aa: CASSSGQGWVNTEAFF; cdr3_nt: TGTGCCAGCAGCTCAGGACAGGGATGGGTGAACACTGAAGCTTTCTTT
d_call: .; clone_size: .; v_call: TRBV11-3; j_call: TRBJ2-7; cdr3_aa: CASSLPRGYEQYF; cdr3_nt: TGTGCCAGCAGCCTCCCCCGAGGTTACGAGCAGTACTTC
d_call: TRBD1; clone_size: .; v_call: TRBV15; j_call: TRBJ2-7; cdr3_aa: CATSRDRHRGYEQYF; cdr3_nt: TGTGCCACCAGCAGAGATCGCCACAGGGGGTACGAGCAGTACTTC
d_call: .; clone_size: .; v_call: TRBV27; j_call: TRBJ2-1; cdr3_aa: CASSLRSGVLSGGGSYNEQFF; cdr3_nt: TGTGCCAGCAGTTTAAGATCCGGGGTCCTTAGCGGCGGAGGGTCCTACAATGAGCAGTTCTTC
d_call: TRBD1; clone_size: .; v_call: TRBV11-2; j_call: TRBJ1-1; cdr3_aa: CASSPQTGWGMNTEAFF; cdr3_nt: TGTGCCAGCAGCCCTCAGACAGGGTGGGGCATGAACACTGAAGCTTTCTTT
d_call: .; clone_size: .; v_call: TRBV11-3; j_call: TRBJ2-1; cdr3_aa: CASSLDQRSYNEQFF; cdr3_nt: TGTGCCAGCAGCTTAGATCAGCGGTCCTACAATGAGCAGTTCTTC
d_call: .; clone_size: .; v_call: TRBV7-9; j_call: TRBJ1-2; cdr3_aa: CASSLNSNYGYTF; cdr3_nt: TGTGCCAGCAGCTTAAACAGTAACTATGGCTACACCTTC
d_call: TRBD1; clone_size: .; v_call: TRBV9; j_call: TRBJ1-4; cdr3_aa: CASSVTGTGVNEKLFF; cdr3_nt: TGTGCCAGCAGCGTCACCGGGACAGGAGTTAATGAAAAACTGTTTTTT
d_call: TRBD1; clone_size: .; v_call: TRBV5-6; j_call: TRBJ1-5; cdr3_aa: CASSPRGDSNQPQHF; cdr3_nt: TGTGCCAGCAGCCCCAGGGGGGATAGCAATCAGCCCCAGCATTTT
d_call: TRBD2; clone_size: .; v_call: TRBV9; j_call: TRBJ2-5; cdr3_aa: CASSVDDGRAETQYF; cdr3_nt: TGTGCCAGCAGCGTAGATGACGGGAGGGCAGAGACCCAGTACTTC